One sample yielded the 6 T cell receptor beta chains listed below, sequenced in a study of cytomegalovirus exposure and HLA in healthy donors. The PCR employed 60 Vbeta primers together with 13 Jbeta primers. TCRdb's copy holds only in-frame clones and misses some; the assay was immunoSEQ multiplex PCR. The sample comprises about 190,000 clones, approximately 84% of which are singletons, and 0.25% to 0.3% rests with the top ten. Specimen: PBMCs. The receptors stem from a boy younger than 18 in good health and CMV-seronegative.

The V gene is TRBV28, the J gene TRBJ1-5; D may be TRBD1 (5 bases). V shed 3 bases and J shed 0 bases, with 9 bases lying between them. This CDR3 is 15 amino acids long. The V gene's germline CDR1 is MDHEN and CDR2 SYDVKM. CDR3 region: CASSLTEYSNQPQHF. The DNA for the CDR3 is TGTGCCAGCAGTTTGACAGAATATAGCAATCAGCCCCAGCATTTT.

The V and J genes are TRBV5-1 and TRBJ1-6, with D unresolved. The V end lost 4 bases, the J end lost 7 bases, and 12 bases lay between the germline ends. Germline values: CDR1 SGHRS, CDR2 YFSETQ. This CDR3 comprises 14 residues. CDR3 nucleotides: TGCGCCAGCAGCCCGACTCATACGAATTCACCCCTCCACTTT. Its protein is CASSPTHTNSPLHF.

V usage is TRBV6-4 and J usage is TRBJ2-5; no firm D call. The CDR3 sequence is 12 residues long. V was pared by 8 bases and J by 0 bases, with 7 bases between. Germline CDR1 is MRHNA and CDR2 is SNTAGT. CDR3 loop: CASDGHQETQYF. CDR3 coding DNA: TGTGCCAGCGATGGCCACCAAGAGACCCAGTACTTC.

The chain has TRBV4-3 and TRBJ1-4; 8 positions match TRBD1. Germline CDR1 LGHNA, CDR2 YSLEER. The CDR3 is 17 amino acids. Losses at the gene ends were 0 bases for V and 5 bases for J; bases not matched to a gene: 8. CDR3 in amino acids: CASSQDEGTGRNEKLFF. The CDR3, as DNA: TGCGCCAGCAGCCAAGACGAAGGGACAGGACGGAATGAAAAACTGTTTTTT.

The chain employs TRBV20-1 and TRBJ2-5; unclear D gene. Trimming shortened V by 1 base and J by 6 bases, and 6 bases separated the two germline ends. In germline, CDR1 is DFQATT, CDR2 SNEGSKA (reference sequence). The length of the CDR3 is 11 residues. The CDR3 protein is CSARGSQTQYF. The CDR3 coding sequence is TGCAGTGCTAGAGGGAGTCAGACCCAGTACTTC.

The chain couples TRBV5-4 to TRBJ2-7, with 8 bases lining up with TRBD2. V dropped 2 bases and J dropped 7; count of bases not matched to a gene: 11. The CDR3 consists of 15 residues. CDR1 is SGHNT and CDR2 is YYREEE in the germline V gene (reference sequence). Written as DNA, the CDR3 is TGTGCCAGCAGCTTTCCTACTAGCGGATTAAGGGAGCAGTACTTC. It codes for CASSFPTSGLREQYF.